This T cell receptor beta chain was profiled in a study of T cell responses to AZD1222 COVID-19 vaccine. Across the study: Second-dose schedules of about 4 or about 12 weeks were combined. Points from the study as a whole: Clonal diversity was possibly underestimated; the donors were predominantly white British and more often female. CD4 TCRs covered the whole spike, strongest at regions 160-218 and 743-854. Reports say nearly half of spike-specific TCRs go after unmutated variant regions.

CDR3 length: 15 amino acids. Germline CDR1 and CDR2: SGHRS and YFSETQ. Trimming cost V 4 bases and J 10 bases; bases outside gene matches: 11. Concerning this clone: Antigen unknown.

Repertoires were generated with immunoSEQ multiplex PCR, while TCRdb's copy carries only in-frame clones and drops some. The sample gives around 250,000 clones, approximately 95% of which show up once; around 0.5% is in the top ten. The sequence was collected from an adult in good health. J is TRBJ2-3 and V is TRBV5-1; TRBD2 matches 11 bases. The sequencing here drew on peripheral blood, taken on day 0 of AZD1222 vaccination. The CDR3 sequence: CASSPSGGTSTAQYF. The CDR3 DNA reads as TGCGCCAGCAGCCCTAGCGGGGGGACTTCTACGGCGCAGTATTTT. The full variable domain, with the rest looked up from reference TRBV5-1 and TRBJ2-3, is KAGVTQTPRYLIKTRGQQVTLSCSPISGHRSVSWYQQTPGQGLQFLFEYFSETQRNKGNFPGRFSGRQFSNSRSEMNVSTLELGDSALYLCASSPSGGTSTAQYFGPGTRLTVL.